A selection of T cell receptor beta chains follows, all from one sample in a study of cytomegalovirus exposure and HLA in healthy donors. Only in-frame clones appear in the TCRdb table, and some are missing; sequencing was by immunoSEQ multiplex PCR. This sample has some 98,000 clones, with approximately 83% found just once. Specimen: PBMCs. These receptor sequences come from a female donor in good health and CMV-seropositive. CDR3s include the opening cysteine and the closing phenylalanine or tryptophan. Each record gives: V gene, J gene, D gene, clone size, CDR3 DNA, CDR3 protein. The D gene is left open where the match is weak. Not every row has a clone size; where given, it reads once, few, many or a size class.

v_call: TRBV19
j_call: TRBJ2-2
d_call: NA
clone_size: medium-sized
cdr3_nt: TGTGCCAGTAGTATAGGCCTAGTCGACGGGGAGCTGTTTTTT
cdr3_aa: CASSIGLVDGELFF

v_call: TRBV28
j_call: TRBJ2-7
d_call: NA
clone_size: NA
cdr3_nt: TGTGCCAGCAGTCCGGGGTACGAGCAGTACTTC
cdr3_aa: CASSPGYEQYF

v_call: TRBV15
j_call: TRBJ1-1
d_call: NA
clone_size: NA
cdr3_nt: TGTGCCACCAGCAGAGATATCCCGAACACTGAAGCTTTCTTT
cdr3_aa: CATSRDIPNTEAFF

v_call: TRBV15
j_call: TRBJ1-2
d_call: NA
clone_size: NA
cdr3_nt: TGTGCCACCAGCATGAATCGCGGATTCTATGGCTACACCTTC
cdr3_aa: CATSMNRGFYGYTF

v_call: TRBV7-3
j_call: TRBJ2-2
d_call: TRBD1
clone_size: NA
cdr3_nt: TGTGCCAGCAGCGCCCAACCGACAGGGGCCGGGGAGCTGTTTTTT
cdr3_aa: CASSAQPTGAGELFF

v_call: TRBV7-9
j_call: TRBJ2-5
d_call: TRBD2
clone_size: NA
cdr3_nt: TGTGCCAGCAGCAAACTAGCGGCCCAAGAGACCCAGTACTTC
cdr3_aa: CASSKLAAQETQYF

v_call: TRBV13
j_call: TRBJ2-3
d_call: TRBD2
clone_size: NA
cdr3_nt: TGTGCCAGCAGCTTGATTAGCGGGGACCTCACAGATACGCAGTATTTT
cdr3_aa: CASSLISGDLTDTQYF

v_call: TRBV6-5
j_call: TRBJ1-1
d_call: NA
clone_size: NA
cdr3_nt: TGTGCCAGCAGTAAATCACAGGGCGGAAGAGCTGAAGCTTTCTTT
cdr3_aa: CASSKSQGGRAEAFF

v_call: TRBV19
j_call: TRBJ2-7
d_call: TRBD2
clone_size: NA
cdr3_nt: TGTGCCAGTGGAGCGGGAGGCTACGAGCAGTACTTC
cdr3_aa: CASGAGGYEQYF

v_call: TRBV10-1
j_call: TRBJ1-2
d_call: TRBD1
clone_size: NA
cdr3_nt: TGCGCCAGCAGTCCGGGACAGGGAGGAGGCTACACCTTC
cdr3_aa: CASSPGQGGGYTF

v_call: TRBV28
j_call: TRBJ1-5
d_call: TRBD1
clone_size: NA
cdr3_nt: TGTGCCAGCAGTCCCCGGGGGGGTTCAGGGGGGTTGAGACAGCCCCAGCATTTT
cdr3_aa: CASSPRGGSGGLRQPQHF

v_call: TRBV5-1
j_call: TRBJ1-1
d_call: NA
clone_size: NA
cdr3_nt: TGCGCCAGCAGAGACCGGCCAGGGGTGAACACTGAAGCTTTCTTT
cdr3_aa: CASRDRPGVNTEAFF

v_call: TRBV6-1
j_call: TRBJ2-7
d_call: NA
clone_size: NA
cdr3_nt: TGTGCCAGCAGTGAGAGTGGCCCAGGGGATCTCTACGAGCAGTACTTC
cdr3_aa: CASSESGPGDLYEQYF

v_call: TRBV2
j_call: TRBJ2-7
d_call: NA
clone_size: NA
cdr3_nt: TGTGCCAGCGTCTGGACTTCCTACGAGCAGTACTTC
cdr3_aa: CASVWTSYEQYF

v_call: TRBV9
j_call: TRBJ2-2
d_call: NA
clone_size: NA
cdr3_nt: TGTGCCAGCAGCGTAGGGTCTGGAGCAGTCTCGAACACCGGGGAGCTGTTTTTT
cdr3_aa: CASSVGSGAVSNTGELFF

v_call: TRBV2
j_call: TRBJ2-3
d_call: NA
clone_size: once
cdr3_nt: TGTGCCAGCGGAGCCTACGATACGCAGTATTTT
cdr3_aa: CASGAYDTQYF

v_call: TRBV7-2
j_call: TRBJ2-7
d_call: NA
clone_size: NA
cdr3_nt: TGTGCCAGCAGCCGGACAACCTACGAGCAGTACTTC
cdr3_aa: CASSRTTYEQYF

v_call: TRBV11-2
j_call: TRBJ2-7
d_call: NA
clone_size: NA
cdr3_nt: TGTGCCAGCAGCTTAGTGGGCAGGGCCAACGAGCAGTACTTC
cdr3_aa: CASSLVGRANEQYF

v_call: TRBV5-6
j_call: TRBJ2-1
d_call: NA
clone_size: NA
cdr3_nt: TGTGCCAGCAGCTTAGGGCTAACGGGTGGGAGTGAGCAGTTCTTC
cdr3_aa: CASSLGLTGGSEQFF